These T cell receptor beta chains were read from a single sample in a study of CD4 T cells in relation to SARS-CoV-2 and coronaviruses. No antigen has been assigned to these receptors. Using immunoSEQ multiplex PCR, the repertoire was profiled, and TCRdb retains in-frame clones only, with some absent. Among about 36,000 clones listed, about 79% were seen once. The material sequenced was naive CD4+ T cells from PBMCs, cultured in vitro. The receptors were sampled from an adult with COVID-19. The conserved cysteine and the conserved F or W are not part of the CDR3 here.

j_call: TRBJ2-1
v_call: TRBV7-9
cdr3_aa: ASSPPGTGDNEQF

j_call: TRBJ2-2
v_call: TRBV6-6
cdr3_aa: ASSSPNTGELF

j_call: TRBJ2-5
v_call: TRBV7-2
cdr3_aa: ASSTRPPASRETQY

j_call: TRBJ2-3
v_call: TRBV7-2
cdr3_aa: ASSQTILRTDTQY

j_call: TRBJ2-1
v_call: TRBV6-1
cdr3_aa: ASSGLAANEDNEQF

j_call: TRBJ2-3
v_call: TRBV29-1
cdr3_aa: SVEIRGPFGTDTQY

j_call: TRBJ2-1
v_call: TRBV11-2
cdr3_aa: ASSLLSPSVTYNEQF

j_call: TRBJ2-1
v_call: TRBV7-3
cdr3_aa: ASSPGTAYYNEQF

j_call: TRBJ1-5
v_call: TRBV27
cdr3_aa: ASSSLQGVVGNQPQH

j_call: TRBJ1-4
v_call: TRBV3-1/TRBV3-2
cdr3_aa: ASSHVENEKLF

j_call: TRBJ1-3
v_call: TRBV28
cdr3_aa: ASRTPRSGNTIY

j_call: TRBJ2-2
v_call: TRBV19
cdr3_aa: ASSRATPGELF

j_call: TRBJ2-5
v_call: TRBV4-2
cdr3_aa: ASSQESQETQY

j_call: TRBJ1-5
v_call: TRBV9
cdr3_aa: ASSEGGHFSNQPQH

j_call: TRBJ1-2
v_call: TRBV27
cdr3_aa: ASSSSMPGGGYT

j_call: TRBJ2-3
v_call: TRBV7-3
cdr3_aa: ASSLKGGGVSDTQY

j_call: TRBJ2-1
v_call: TRBV25-1
cdr3_aa: ASSEWGLAGAGEQF

j_call: TRBJ1-5
v_call: TRBV7-2
cdr3_aa: ASSPDTNQPQH

j_call: TRBJ2-6
v_call: TRBV24-1
cdr3_aa: ATSDMTGVSSGANVLT

j_call: TRBJ2-6
v_call: TRBV19
cdr3_aa: ASSIGGSGANVLT

j_call: TRBJ2-1
v_call: TRBV7-2
cdr3_aa: ASNRQGRNYNEQF

j_call: TRBJ2-7
v_call: TRBV15
cdr3_aa: ATSTNRDTGYEQY

j_call: TRBJ2-6
v_call: TRBV7-9
cdr3_aa: ATPGLAGEPGANVLT

j_call: TRBJ2-3
v_call: TRBV6-1
cdr3_aa: ASSSTGSTDTQY

j_call: TRBJ2-3
v_call: TRBV7-9
cdr3_aa: ASSLGTSGSSGDTQY

j_call: TRBJ2-2
v_call: TRBV7-6
cdr3_aa: ASSLVLGSTGELF

j_call: TRBJ2-7
v_call: TRBV29-1
cdr3_aa: SVEGWGLTYEQY

j_call: TRBJ2-7
v_call: TRBV4-3
cdr3_aa: ASSQDMLYEQY

j_call: TRBJ2-2
v_call: TRBV9
cdr3_aa: ASSATIGTATGELF

j_call: TRBJ1-2
v_call: TRBV25-1
cdr3_aa: ASRGANYGYT

j_call: TRBJ2-5
v_call: TRBV2
cdr3_aa: ASSSLGPGGETQY

j_call: TRBJ1-6
v_call: TRBV6-5
cdr3_aa: ASSYSLEGSPLH

j_call: TRBJ2-6
v_call: TRBV28
cdr3_aa: ASMGTNPVSGANVLT

j_call: TRBJ2-1
v_call: TRBV6-5
cdr3_aa: ASRGPSDNEQF

j_call: TRBJ2-2
v_call: TRBV7-3
cdr3_aa: ASSLARMTANTGELF

j_call: TRBJ2-2
v_call: TRBV11-2
cdr3_aa: ASSLSARGSGGELF

j_call: TRBJ2-5
v_call: TRBV2
cdr3_aa: ASGGAEETQY

j_call: TRBJ2-7
v_call: TRBV7-9
cdr3_aa: ASSGLAAEQY

j_call: TRBJ2-1
v_call: TRBV19
cdr3_aa: ASSTYTGGAYNEQF

j_call: TRBJ2-7
v_call: TRBV20-1
cdr3_aa: SESGEVQQY

j_call: TRBJ2-7
v_call: TRBV18
cdr3_aa: ASSHGTGGEYEQY

j_call: TRBJ1-6
v_call: TRBV30
cdr3_aa: AWSVPALAPLH

j_call: TRBJ2-7
v_call: TRBV28
cdr3_aa: ASLEWGGEQY

j_call: TRBJ2-1
v_call: TRBV5-1
cdr3_aa: ASSFGLAVSYNEQF

j_call: TRBJ2-2
v_call: TRBV5-1
cdr3_aa: ASNPTGLTGELF

j_call: TRBJ2-3
v_call: TRBV24-1
cdr3_aa: ATSAPSAAGGLTDTQY

j_call: TRBJ2-7
v_call: TRBV29-1
cdr3_aa: SVRDGRREQY